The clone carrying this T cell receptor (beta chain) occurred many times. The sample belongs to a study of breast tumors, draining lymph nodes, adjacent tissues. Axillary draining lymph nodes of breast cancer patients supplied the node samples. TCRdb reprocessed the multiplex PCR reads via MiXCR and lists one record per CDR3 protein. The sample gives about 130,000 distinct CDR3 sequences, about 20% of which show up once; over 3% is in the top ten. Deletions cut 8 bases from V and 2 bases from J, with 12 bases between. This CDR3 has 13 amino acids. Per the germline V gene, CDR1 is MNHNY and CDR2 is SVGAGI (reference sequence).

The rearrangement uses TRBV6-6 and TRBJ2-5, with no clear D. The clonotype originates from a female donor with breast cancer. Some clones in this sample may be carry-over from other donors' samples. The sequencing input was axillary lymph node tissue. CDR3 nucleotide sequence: TGTGCCAGCTCTACTGGGAATCAAGAGACCCAGTACTTC. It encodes CASSTGNQETQYF.